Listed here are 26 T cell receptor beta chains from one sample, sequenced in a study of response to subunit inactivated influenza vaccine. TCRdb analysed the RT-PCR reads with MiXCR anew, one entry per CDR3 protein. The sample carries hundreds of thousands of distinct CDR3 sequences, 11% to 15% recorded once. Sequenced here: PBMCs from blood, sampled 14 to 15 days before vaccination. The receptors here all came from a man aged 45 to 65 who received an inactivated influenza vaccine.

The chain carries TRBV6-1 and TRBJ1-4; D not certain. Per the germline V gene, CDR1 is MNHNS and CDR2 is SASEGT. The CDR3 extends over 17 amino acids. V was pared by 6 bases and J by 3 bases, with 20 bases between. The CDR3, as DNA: TGTGCCAGCAGACTACAGCATCTTCCTTCTTCTAATGAAAAACTGTTTTTT. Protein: CASRLQHLPSSNEKLFF.

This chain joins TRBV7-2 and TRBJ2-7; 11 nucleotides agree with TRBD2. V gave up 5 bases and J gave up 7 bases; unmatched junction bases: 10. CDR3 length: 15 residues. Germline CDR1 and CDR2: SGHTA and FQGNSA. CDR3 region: CASSQLAGALGEQYF. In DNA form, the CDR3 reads TGTGCCAGCAGCCAACTAGCGGGAGCACTTGGGGAGCAGTACTTC.

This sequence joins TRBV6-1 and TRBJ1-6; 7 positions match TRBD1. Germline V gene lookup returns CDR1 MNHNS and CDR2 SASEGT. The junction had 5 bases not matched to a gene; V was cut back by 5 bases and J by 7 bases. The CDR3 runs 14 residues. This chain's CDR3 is CASSRQGTNSPLHF. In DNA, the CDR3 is TGTGCCAGCAGTAGACAGGGTACGAATTCACCCCTCCACTTT.

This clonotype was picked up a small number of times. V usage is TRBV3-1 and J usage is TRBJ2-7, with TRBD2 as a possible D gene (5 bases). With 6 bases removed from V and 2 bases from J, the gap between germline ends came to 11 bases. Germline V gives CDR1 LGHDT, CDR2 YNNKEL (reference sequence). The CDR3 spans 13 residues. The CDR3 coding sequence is TGTGCCAGCAGTACTACTAGACCCTACGAGCAGTACTTC. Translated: CASSTTRPYEQYF.

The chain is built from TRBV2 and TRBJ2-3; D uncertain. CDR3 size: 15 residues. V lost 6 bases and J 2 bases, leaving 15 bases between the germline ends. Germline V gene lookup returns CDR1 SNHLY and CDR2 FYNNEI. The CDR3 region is CASSARQPATDTQYF. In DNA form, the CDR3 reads TGTGCCAGCAGCGCTAGACAACCAGCCACAGATACGCAGTATTTT. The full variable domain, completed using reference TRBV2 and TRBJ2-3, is EPEVTQTPSHQVTQMGQEVILRCVPISNHLYFYWYRQILGQKVEFLVSFYNNEISEKSEIFDDQFSVERPDGSNFTLKIRSTKLEDSAMYFCASSARQPATDTQYFGPGTRLTVL.

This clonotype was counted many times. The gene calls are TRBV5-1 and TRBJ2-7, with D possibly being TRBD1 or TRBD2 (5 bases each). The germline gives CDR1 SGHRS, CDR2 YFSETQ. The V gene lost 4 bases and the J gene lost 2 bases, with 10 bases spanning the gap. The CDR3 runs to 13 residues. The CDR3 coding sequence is TGCGCCAGCAGCCCGGGGCATACCTACGAGCAGTACTTC. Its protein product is CASSPGHTYEQYF.

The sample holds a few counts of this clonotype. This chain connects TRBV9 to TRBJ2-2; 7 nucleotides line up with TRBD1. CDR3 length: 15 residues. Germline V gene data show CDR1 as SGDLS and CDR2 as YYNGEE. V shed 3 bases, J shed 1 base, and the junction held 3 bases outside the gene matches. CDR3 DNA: TGTGCCAGCAGCGCCCGGGACAGGAACACCGGGGAGCTGTTTTTT. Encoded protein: CASSARDRNTGELFF.

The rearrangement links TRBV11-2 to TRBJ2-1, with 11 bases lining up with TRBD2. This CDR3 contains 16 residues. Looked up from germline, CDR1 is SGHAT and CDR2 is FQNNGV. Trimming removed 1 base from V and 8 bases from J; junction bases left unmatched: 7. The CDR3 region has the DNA TGTGCCAGCAGCTTAGCTCTAGCGGGAGGTGTGGATGAGCAGTTCTTC. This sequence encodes CASSLALAGGVDEQFF. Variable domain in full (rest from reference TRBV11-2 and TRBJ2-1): EAGVAQSPRYKIIEKRQSVAFWCNPISGHATLYWYQQILGQGPKLLIQFQNNGVVDDSQLPKDRFSAERLKGVDSTLKIQPAKLEDSAVYLCASSLALAGGVDEQFFGPGTRLTVL.

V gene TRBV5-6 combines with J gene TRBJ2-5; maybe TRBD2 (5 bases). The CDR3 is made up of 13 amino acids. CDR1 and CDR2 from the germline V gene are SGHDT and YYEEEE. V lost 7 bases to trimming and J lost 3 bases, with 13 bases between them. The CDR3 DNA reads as TGTGCCAGCCGGGAAACCAATAAAGAGACCCAGTACTTC. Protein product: CASRETNKETQYF.

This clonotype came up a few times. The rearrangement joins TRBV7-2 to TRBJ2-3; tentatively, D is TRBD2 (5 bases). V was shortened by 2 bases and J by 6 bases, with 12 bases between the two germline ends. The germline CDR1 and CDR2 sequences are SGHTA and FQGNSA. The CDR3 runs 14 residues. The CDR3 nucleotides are TGTGCCAGCAGCTTAAAGCGGCTAATCGATACGCAGTATTTT. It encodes CASSLKRLIDTQYF.

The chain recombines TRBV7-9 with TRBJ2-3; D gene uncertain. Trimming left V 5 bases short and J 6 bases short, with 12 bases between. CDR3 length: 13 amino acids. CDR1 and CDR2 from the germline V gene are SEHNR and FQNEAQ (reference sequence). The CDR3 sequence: CASSNYGMDTQYF. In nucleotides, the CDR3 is TGTGCCAGCAGCAATTATGGGATGGATACGCAGTATTTT. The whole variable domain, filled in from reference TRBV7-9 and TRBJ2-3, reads DTGVSQNPRHKITKRGQNVTFRCDPISEHNRLYWYRQTLGQGPEFLTYFQNEAQLEKSRLLSDRFSAERPKGSFSTLEIQRTEQGDSAMYLCASSNYGMDTQYFGPGTRLTVL.

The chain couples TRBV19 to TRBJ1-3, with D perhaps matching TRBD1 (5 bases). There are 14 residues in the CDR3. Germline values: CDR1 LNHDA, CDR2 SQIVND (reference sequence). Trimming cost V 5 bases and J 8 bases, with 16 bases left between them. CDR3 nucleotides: TGTGCCAGTAGTGCCCGGGACTTATCCTACACCATATATTTT. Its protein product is CASSARDLSYTIYF. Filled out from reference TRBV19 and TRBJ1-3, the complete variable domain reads DGGITQSPKYLFRKEGQNVTLSCEQNLNHDAMYWYRQDPGQGLRLIYYSQIVNDFQKGDIAEGYSVSREKKESFPLTVTSAQKNPTAFYLCASSARDLSYTIYFGEGSWLTVV.

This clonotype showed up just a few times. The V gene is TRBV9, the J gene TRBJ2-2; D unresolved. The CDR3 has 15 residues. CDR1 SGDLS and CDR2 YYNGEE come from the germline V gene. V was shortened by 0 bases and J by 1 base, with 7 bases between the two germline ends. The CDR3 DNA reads TGTGCCAGCAGCGTAGCTCTACGGAACACCGGGGAGCTGTTTTTT. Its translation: CASSVALRNTGELFF.

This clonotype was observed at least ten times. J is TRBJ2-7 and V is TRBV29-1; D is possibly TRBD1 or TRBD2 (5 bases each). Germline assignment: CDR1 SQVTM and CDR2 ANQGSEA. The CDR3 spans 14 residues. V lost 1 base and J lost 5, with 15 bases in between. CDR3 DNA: TGCAGCGTTGAAGGGGGGAAGGGCTTACACGAGCAGTACTTC. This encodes CSVEGGKGLHEQYF.

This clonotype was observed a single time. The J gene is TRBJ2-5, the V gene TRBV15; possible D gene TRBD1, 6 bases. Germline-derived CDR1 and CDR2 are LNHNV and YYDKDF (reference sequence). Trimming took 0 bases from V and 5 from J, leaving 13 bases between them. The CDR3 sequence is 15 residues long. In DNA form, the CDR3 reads TGTGCCACCAGCAGAGAAACAGGGAAGGAGGAGACCCAGTACTTC. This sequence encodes CATSRETGKEETQYF.

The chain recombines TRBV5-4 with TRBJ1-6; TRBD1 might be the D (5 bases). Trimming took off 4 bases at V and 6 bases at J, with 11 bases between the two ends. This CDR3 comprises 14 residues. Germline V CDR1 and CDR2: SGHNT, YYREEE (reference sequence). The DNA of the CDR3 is TGTGCCAGCAGCGCCGACAGCTTTAATTCACCCCTCCACTTT. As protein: CASSADSFNSPLHF.

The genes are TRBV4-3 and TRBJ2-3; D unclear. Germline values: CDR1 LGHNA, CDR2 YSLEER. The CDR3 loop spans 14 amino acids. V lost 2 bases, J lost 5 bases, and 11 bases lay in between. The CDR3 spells CASSQSGFGDTQYF. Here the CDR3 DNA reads TGCGCCAGCAGCCAATCAGGATTCGGAGATACGCAGTATTTT.

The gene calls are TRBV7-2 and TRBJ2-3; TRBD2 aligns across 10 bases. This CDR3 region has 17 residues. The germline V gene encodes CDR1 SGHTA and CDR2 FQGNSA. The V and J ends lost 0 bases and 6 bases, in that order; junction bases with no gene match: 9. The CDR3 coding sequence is TGTGCCAGCAGCTTAGCGGCTAGCGGGAGTGTCATGGATACGCAGTATTTT. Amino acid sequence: CASSLAASGSVMDTQYF.

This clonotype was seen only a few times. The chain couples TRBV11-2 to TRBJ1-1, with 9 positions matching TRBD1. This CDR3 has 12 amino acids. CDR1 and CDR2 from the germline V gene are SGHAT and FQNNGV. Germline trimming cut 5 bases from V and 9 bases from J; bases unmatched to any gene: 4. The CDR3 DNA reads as TGTGCCAGCAGCCTCGGGACAGGGAAAGCTTTCTTT. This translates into CASSLGTGKAFF. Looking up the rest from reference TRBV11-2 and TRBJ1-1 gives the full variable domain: EAGVAQSPRYKIIEKRQSVAFWCNPISGHATLYWYQQILGQGPKLLIQFQNNGVVDDSQLPKDRFSAERLKGVDSTLKIQPAKLEDSAVYLCASSLGTGKAFFGQGTRLTVV.

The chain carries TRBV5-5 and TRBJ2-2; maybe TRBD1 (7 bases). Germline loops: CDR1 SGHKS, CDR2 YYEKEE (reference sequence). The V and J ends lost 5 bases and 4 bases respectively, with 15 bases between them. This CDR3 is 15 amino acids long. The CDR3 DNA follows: TGTGCCAGCAGTATGGGGGGACAGCTCACCGGGGAGCTGTTTTTT. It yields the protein CASSMGGQLTGELFF.

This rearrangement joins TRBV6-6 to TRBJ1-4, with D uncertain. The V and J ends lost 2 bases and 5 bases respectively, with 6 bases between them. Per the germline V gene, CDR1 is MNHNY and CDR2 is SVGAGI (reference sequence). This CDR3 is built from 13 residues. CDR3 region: CASSYRANEKLFF. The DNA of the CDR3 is TGTGCCAGCAGTTACAGGGCGAATGAAAAACTGTTTTTT.

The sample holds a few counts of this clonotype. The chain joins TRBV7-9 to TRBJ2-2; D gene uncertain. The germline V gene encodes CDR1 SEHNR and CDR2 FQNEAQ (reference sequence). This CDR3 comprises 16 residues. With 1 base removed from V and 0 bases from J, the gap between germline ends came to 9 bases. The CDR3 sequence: CASSLEVGANTGELFF. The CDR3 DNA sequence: TGTGCCAGCAGCTTAGAAGTGGGCGCGAACACCGGGGAGCTGTTTTTT.

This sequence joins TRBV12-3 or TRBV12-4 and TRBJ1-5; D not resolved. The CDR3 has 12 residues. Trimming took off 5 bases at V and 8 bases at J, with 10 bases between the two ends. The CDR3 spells CASSPREEPQHF. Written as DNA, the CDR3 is TGTGCCAGCAGTCCTCGAGAAGAGCCCCAGCATTTT.

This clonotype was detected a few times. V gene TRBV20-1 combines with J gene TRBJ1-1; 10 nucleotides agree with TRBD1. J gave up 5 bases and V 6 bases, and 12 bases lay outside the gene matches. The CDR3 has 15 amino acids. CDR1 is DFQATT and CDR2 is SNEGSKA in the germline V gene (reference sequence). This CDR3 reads CSAEIWTGGWTEAFF. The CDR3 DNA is TGCAGTGCGGAGATATGGACAGGGGGTTGGACTGAAGCTTTCTTT.

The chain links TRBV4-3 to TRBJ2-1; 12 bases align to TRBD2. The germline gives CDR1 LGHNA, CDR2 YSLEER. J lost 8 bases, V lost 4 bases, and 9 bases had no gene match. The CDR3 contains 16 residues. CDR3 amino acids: CASSRDLAGGRYEQFF. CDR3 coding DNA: TGCGCCAGCAGCCGTGATCTAGCGGGGGGGCGATATGAGCAGTTCTTC.

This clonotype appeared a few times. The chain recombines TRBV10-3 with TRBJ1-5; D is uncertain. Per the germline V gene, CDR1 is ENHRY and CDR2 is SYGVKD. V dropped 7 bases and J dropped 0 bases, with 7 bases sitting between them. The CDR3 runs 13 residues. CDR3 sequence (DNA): TGTGCCATCAAGGAGGATAGCAATCAGCCCCAGCATTTT. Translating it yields CAIKEDSNQPQHF.